The next 9 T cell receptor beta chains were all read from a single sample in a study of shared clonotypes between healthy human individuals. Measured with immunoSEQ multiplex PCR; TCRdb has only the in-frame clones, and not every one. This sample has roughly 2.6 million clones, with approximately 94% found just once. The specimen sequenced was naive CD4+ T cells sorted from blood. This sample's subset: CD45RA+ positively selected. The receptors stem from a young man in good health.

The chain combines TRBV10-3 with TRBJ1-1; TRBD1 agrees at 7 bases. The CDR3 consists of 13 residues. CDR1 ENHRY and CDR2 SYGVKD come from the germline V gene. Trimming removed 6 bases from V and 2 bases from J; junction bases left unmatched: 3. CDR3 nucleotide sequence: TGTGCCATCAGGGGGACAGATAACACTGAAGCTTTCTTT. Its translation is CAIRGTDNTEAFF.

The V gene is TRBV6-4, the J gene TRBJ2-1, with 14 bases identical to TRBD2. CDR3 length equals 15 residues. Germline CDR1 MRHNA, CDR2 SNTAGT. The trim removed 6 bases at V and 12 bases at J, leaving 10 bases unmatched. CDR3 in amino acids: CASSSGTSGRGGQFF. The CDR3 DNA reads as TGTGCCAGCAGCTCCGGGACTAGCGGGAGAGGTGGGCAGTTCTTC.

A note on this clone: At the DNA level, this CDR3 is encoded by other sequences in the same sample as well. The chain recombines TRBV5-4 with TRBJ1-1, with D uncertain. CDR1 is SGHNT and CDR2 is YYREEE in the germline V gene (reference sequence). CDR3 size: 13 residues. Trimming shortened V by 0 bases and J by 0 bases, and 3 bases separated the two germline ends. CDR3 nucleotide sequence: TGTGCCAGCAGCTTGGGGCTGAACACTGAAGCTTTCTTT. Its protein is CASSLGLNTEAFF.

The CDR3 nucleotides are TGCGCCAGCAGCCAAGGTTGGACTAGCGGTAACAATGAGCAGTTCTTC. The encoded protein is CASSQGWTSGNNEQFF. This chain joins TRBV4-3 and TRBJ2-1; 10 bases agree with TRBD2. The trim removed 1 base at V and 5 bases at J, leaving 5 bases unmatched. CDR1 and CDR2 from the germline V gene are LGHNA and YSLEER. This CDR3 is built from 16 residues.

This rearrangement joins TRBV7-9 to TRBJ2-7, with TRBD2 matching 13 bases. This CDR3 contains 16 residues. Germline CDR1 SEHNR, CDR2 FQNEAQ (reference sequence). The ends lost 5 bases at V and 4 bases at J; junction bases unmatched: 8. Here the CDR3 reads CASSLRRTSGRYEQYF. The CDR3 DNA sequence: TGTGCCAGCAGCCTCCGGAGGACTAGCGGGAGATACGAGCAGTACTTC. Filled out from reference TRBV7-9 and TRBJ2-7, the complete variable domain reads DTGVSQNPRHKITKRGQNVTFRCDPISEHNRLYWYRQTLGQGPEFLTYFQNEAQLEKSRLLSDRFSAERPKGSFSTLEIQRTEQGDSAMYLCASSLRRTSGRYEQYFGPGTRLTVT.

The chain's CDR3 is CASSGQGNEKLFF. CDR3 bases: TGTGCCAGCAGTGGACAGGGGAATGAAAAACTGTTTTTT. The rearrangement links TRBV6-5 to TRBJ1-4, with 9 bases lining up with TRBD1. CDR3 size: 13 residues. In germline, CDR1 is MNHEY, CDR2 SVGAGI. J lost 5 bases, V lost 5 bases, and 0 bases had no gene match.

The chain is built from TRBV2 and TRBJ2-1, with 7 bases fitting TRBD1. Looked up from germline, CDR1 is SNHLY and CDR2 is FYNNEI. V gave up 1 base and J gave up 8 bases; unmatched junction bases: 2. This CDR3 region has 13 residues. The CDR3 reads CASSEVGGYEQFF. As DNA, the CDR3 is TGTGCCAGCAGTGAAGTAGGGGGCTATGAGCAGTTCTTC. Supplemented by reference TRBV2 and TRBJ2-1, the full variable domain reads EPEVTQTPSHQVTQMGQEVILRCVPISNHLYFYWYRQILGQKVEFLVSFYNNEISEKSEIFDDQFSVERPDGSNFTLKIRSTKLEDSAMYFCASSEVGGYEQFFGPGTRLTVL.

This rearrangement joins TRBV30 to TRBJ2-5, with D possibly being TRBD1 (5 bases). The CDR3 extends over 15 amino acids. CDR1 is GTSNPN, CDR2 SVGIG, per germline (reference sequence). V gave up 0 bases and J gave up 1 base, with 12 bases separating them. The CDR3 DNA reads as TGTGCCTGGAGTGTACAGCTGGGGCCCCAAGAGACCCAGTACTTC. Residues: CAWSVQLGPQETQYF.

The CDR3 loop is CASSNPNEQFF. DNA for the CDR3: TGTGCCAGCAGCAACCCCAATGAGCAGTTCTTC. The chain has TRBV21-1 and TRBJ2-1. TRBV21-1 is assigned pseudogene status. The CDR3 contains 11 residues.